The 6 T cell receptor beta chains reported below all come from one sample, sequenced in a study of spatial heterogeneity in lung cancer (dated by TCRdb to about 2019). The investigation overall reported the following: A correlation was observed between the number of expanded intratumoral alpha and beta TCRs and the tumor nonsynonymous mutation count.

Library creation used 5' RACE. The run used a NextSeq 500. TCRdb reworked the public reads: Q25 trimming with fastp, MiXCR clone assembly, productive beta chains retained. Merged by CDR3 protein, the rows form single entries marked with the most common genes and DNA. This sample gives 17,000 or so distinct CDR3 sequences in total; 5% to 7.5% of them show up just once. The ten largest make up approximately 6.8% of the sample. The time point label on this specimen signifies: sample taken at primary tumor resection. The antigens for these receptors are not known. Source: lung tumor tissue, taken at surgery. These receptor sequences come from a male donor with early-stage non-small cell lung cancer.

Only a few counts were recorded for this clonotype. This beta chain represents an off-target read in a library built for alpha chains; its size is of limited meaning. The chain recombines TRBV2 with TRBJ2-7, with 7 bases matching TRBD2. Germline V gene lookup returns CDR1 SNHLY and CDR2 FYNNEI. V was clipped by 3 bases and J by 0 bases; unmatched bases: 5. CDR3 length equals 15 residues. The CDR3 sequence: CASSELSGYSYEQYF. Here the CDR3 DNA reads TGTGCCAGCAGTGAGCTTAGCGGGTACTCCTACGAGCAGTACTTC.

This clonotype was recorded many times. The library was built for alpha chains, so this beta chain is an off-target read and its size means little. The rearrangement links TRBV7-9 to TRBJ1-4; D is unclear. Germline V gene sequence: CDR1 SEHNR, CDR2 FQNEAQ (reference sequence). V lost 1 base, J lost 6 bases, and 18 bases lay in between. The CDR3 has 17 amino acids. The CDR3 reads CASSLVAGAVSYEKLFF. The CDR3 DNA follows: TGTGCCAGCAGCTTAGTCGCAGGAGCTGTATCCTATGAAAAACTGTTTTTT. Complete variable domain (other parts from reference TRBV7-9 and TRBJ1-4): DTGVSQNPRHKITKRGQNVTFRCDPISEHNRLYWYRQTLGQGPEFLTYFQNEAQLEKSRLLSDRFSAERPKGSFSTLEIQRTEQGDSAMYLCASSLVAGAVSYEKLFFGSGTQLSVL.

About this clonotype itself: The library was designed around alpha chains, so this beta chain is a stray read whose abundance carries little weight. The chain uses TRBV24-1 and TRBJ2-3; 11 nucleotides match TRBD1. Germline CDR1 is KGHDR and CDR2 is SFDVKD. J lost 5 bases, V lost 4 bases, and 4 bases had no gene match. This CDR3 contains 15 residues. CDR3 sequence reads: CATSDWTGGQDTQYF. The CDR3 DNA reads as TGTGCCACCAGTGACTGGACAGGGGGCCAAGATACGCAGTATTTT.

This clonotype has at least ten counts. The size of this beta chain means little, since it is a stray read in a library made for alpha chains. The genes are TRBV20-1 and TRBJ2-7; 8 positions match TRBD2. The J segment lost 7 bases and the V segment lost 4 bases, leaving 9 bases of the junction unmatched. From germline, CDR1 is DFQATT and CDR2 SNEGSKA (reference sequence). The CDR3 consists of 13 residues. The CDR3 region has the DNA TGCAGTGCTAAACGGGAGGGCCTGGGGGAGCAGTACTTC. Its translation: CSAKREGLGEQYF.

In its sample, this clonotype was seen many times. Because the library targeted alpha chains, this beta chain is an off-target read whose size means little. CDR3 nucleotide sequence: TGCAGTGCCAGGGGGCCTGGAAACACCATATATTTT. Its translation is CSARGPGNTIYF. The V gene is TRBV20-1, the J gene TRBJ1-3; 8 bases are a match to TRBD1. CDR1 is DFQATT and CDR2 is SNEGSKA in the germline V gene (reference sequence). The CDR3 loop spans 12 amino acids. The ends lost 6 bases at V and 2 bases at J; junction bases unmatched: 0.

This clonotype was found many times. For a library built for alpha chains, this beta chain is a stray read; little rests on its size. This chain connects TRBV27 to TRBJ1-2, with D possibly TRBD1 on 6 matching bases. The CDR3 totals 15 residues. The germline V gene encodes CDR1 MNHEY and CDR2 SMNVEV (reference sequence). Between the trimmed V and J ends, which lost 4 bases and 2 bases, there was a span of 14 bases. Here the CDR3 reads CASSSGGAGNYGYTF. DNA of the CDR3: TGTGCCAGCAGTTCCGGGGGGGCCGGCAACTATGGCTACACCTTC.